This T cell receptor (beta chain) was obtained from a study of cytomegalovirus exposure and HLA in healthy donors. With 60 Vbeta and 13 Jbeta primers, the PCR was carried out. Only in-frame clones appear in the TCRdb table, and some are missing; sequencing was by immunoSEQ multiplex PCR. The table shows approximately 170,000 clones, with roughly 80% occurring only once. Details on this clone: What it binds is not known.

General study points: Cytomegalovirus-associated TCR beta chains were listed, numbering 164. A later analysis found most CMV-associated TCR beta chains apparently HLA-restricted.

V lost 0 bases, J lost 0 bases, and 10 bases stayed unmatched. CDR3 length: 18 amino acids. Germline CDR1 MNHNS, CDR2 SASEGT. The chain recombines TRBV6-1 with TRBJ2-7, with 8 bases that match TRBD2. The source of this sequence is a woman in her twenties or thirties in good health and CMV-seropositive. Input material: PBMCs. The CDR3 DNA reads TGTGCCAGCAGTGAAGCGCTTATAACTAGCGGATTCTCCTACGAGCAGTACTTC. It codes for CASSEALITSGFSYEQYF.